The rows below give T cell receptor beta chains drawn from one sample of a study of T cell responses to AZD1222 COVID-19 vaccine. The table came from immunoSEQ multiplex PCR; TCRdb's copy has only in-frame clones and leaves some out. The sample lists some 130,000 clones, about 80% occurring once. Sequenced here: peripheral blood, sampled on day 0 of AZD1222 vaccination. The receptors were sampled from an adult in good health. Each CDR3 is given with its conserved first and last residue. A D gene is named only where the DNA matches it firmly. Clone size is shown for a subset of rows, as once, few, many or a class of expanded clone.

J gene: TRBJ1-5; D gene: -; CDR3 length: 18; V gene: TRBV28; clone size: once; CDR3 protein: CASSLGPGQTRAGQPQHF; CDR3 DNA: TGTGCCAGCAGTTTAGGACCAGGACAGACCCGAGCGGGGCAGCCCCAGCATTTT
J gene: TRBJ1-3; D gene: TRBD1; CDR3 length: 15; V gene: TRBV28; clone size: -; CDR3 protein: CASSLGTASGNTIYF; CDR3 DNA: TGTGCCAGCAGTTTAGGGACAGCCTCTGGAAACACCATATATTTT
J gene: TRBJ2-2; D gene: TRBD1; CDR3 length: 15; V gene: TRBV27; clone size: -; CDR3 protein: CASRKDRGDTGELFF; CDR3 DNA: TGTGCCAGCAGGAAAGACAGGGGAGACACCGGGGAGCTGTTTTTT
J gene: TRBJ2-7; D gene: -; CDR3 length: 17; V gene: TRBV7-2; clone size: -; CDR3 protein: CASSSEAEGWASYEQYF; CDR3 DNA: TGTGCCAGCAGCTCGGAGGCGGAGGGATGGGCTTCATACGAGCAGTACTTC
J gene: TRBJ2-1; D gene: -; CDR3 length: 14; V gene: TRBV5-4; clone size: -; CDR3 protein: CASSLAMRPNEQFF; CDR3 DNA: TGTGCCAGCAGCTTGGCCATGAGGCCCAATGAGCAGTTCTTC
J gene: TRBJ2-1; D gene: TRBD1; CDR3 length: 14; V gene: TRBV9; clone size: once; CDR3 protein: CASSPGQVYNEQFF; CDR3 DNA: TGTGCCAGCAGCCCCGGACAGGTATACAATGAGCAGTTCTTC
J gene: TRBJ1-1; D gene: TRBD1; CDR3 length: 15; V gene: TRBV30; clone size: -; CDR3 protein: CAWSVLGQGSTEAFF; CDR3 DNA: TGTGCCTGGAGTGTTCTGGGACAGGGGAGCACTGAAGCTTTCTTT
J gene: TRBJ2-5; D gene: -; CDR3 length: 14; V gene: TRBV19; clone size: -; CDR3 protein: CASSRPGTPETQYF; CDR3 DNA: TGTGCCAGTAGTAGACCCGGGACACCGGAGACCCAGTACTTC
J gene: TRBJ1-1; D gene: -; CDR3 length: 11; V gene: TRBV30; clone size: -; CDR3 protein: CAWSPFTEAFF; CDR3 DNA: TGTGCCTGGAGCCCCTTCACTGAAGCTTTCTTT
J gene: TRBJ1-1; D gene: -; CDR3 length: 15; V gene: TRBV9; clone size: -; CDR3 protein: CASSDRQDMNTEAFF; CDR3 DNA: TGTGCCAGCAGCGACCGACAGGACATGAACACTGAAGCTTTCTTT
J gene: TRBJ1-6; D gene: -; CDR3 length: 13; V gene: TRBV15; clone size: -; CDR3 protein: CATSRSKDSPLHF; CDR3 DNA: TGTGCCACCAGCAGATCGAAGGATTCACCCCTCCACTTT
J gene: TRBJ2-7; D gene: -; CDR3 length: 14; V gene: TRBV28; clone size: -; CDR3 protein: CASSIEAGDYEQYF; CDR3 DNA: TGTGCCAGCAGTATCGAGGCCGGGGACTACGAGCAGTACTTC
J gene: TRBJ2-7; D gene: -; CDR3 length: 14; V gene: TRBV6-5; clone size: -; CDR3 protein: CASRPQPTDYEQYF; CDR3 DNA: TGTGCCAGCAGGCCTCAGCCAACAGACTACGAGCAGTACTTC
J gene: TRBJ2-4; D gene: TRBD2; CDR3 length: 18; V gene: TRBV5-1; clone size: -; CDR3 protein: CASSFVDSGASAKNIQYF; CDR3 DNA: TGCGCCAGCAGCTTTGTGGATAGCGGGGCTTCGGCCAAAAACATTCAGTACTTC
J gene: TRBJ1-5; D gene: TRBD1; CDR3 length: 14; V gene: TRBV27; clone size: few; CDR3 protein: CASSRRDRDQPQHF; CDR3 DNA: TGTGCCAGCAGTCGACGGGACAGAGATCAGCCCCAGCATTTT
J gene: TRBJ1-4; D gene: -; CDR3 length: 12; V gene: TRBV30; clone size: -; CDR3 protein: CAWSVGTEKLFF; CDR3 DNA: TGTGCCTGGAGTGTAGGTACAGAAAAACTGTTTTTT
J gene: TRBJ1-1; D gene: -; CDR3 length: 11; V gene: TRBV19; clone size: -; CDR3 protein: CASRIVTEAFF; CDR3 DNA: TGTGCCAGCAGAATAGTAACTGAAGCTTTCTTT
J gene: TRBJ1-4; D gene: -; CDR3 length: 15; V gene: TRBV25-1; clone size: -; CDR3 protein: CASSATGATNEKLFF; CDR3 DNA: TGTGCCAGCAGCGCGACAGGCGCAACTAATGAAAAACTGTTTTTT
J gene: TRBJ1-1; D gene: -; CDR3 length: 13; V gene: TRBV7-3; clone size: -; CDR3 protein: CASSFRQNTEAFF; CDR3 DNA: TGTGCCAGCAGCTTTCGTCAGAACACTGAAGCTTTCTTT
J gene: TRBJ1-5; D gene: -; CDR3 length: 14; V gene: TRBV24-1; clone size: -; CDR3 protein: CATSAQSSNQPQHF; CDR3 DNA: TGTGCCACCAGCGCCCAATCCAGCAATCAGCCCCAGCATTTT
J gene: TRBJ1-1; D gene: -; CDR3 length: 14; V gene: TRBV29-1; clone size: once; CDR3 protein: CSVEDYAIPGEAFF; CDR3 DNA: TGCAGCGTTGAAGATTACGCGATCCCCGGGGAAGCTTTCTTT
J gene: TRBJ2-4; D gene: TRBD2; CDR3 length: 19; V gene: TRBV7-9; clone size: -; CDR3 protein: CASMELGLAGGLAKNIQYF; CDR3 DNA: TGTGCCAGCATGGAGCTAGGACTAGCGGGGGGGCTAGCCAAAAACATTCAGTACTTC
J gene: TRBJ1-1; D gene: -; CDR3 length: 14; V gene: TRBV5-1; clone size: -; CDR3 protein: CASSPSGMNTEAFF; CDR3 DNA: TGCGCCAGCAGTCCCTCAGGGATGAACACTGAAGCTTTCTTT
J gene: TRBJ2-1; D gene: -; CDR3 length: 13; V gene: TRBV19; clone size: once; CDR3 protein: CASGREITGEQFF; CDR3 DNA: TGTGCCAGTGGAAGGGAGATCACCGGTGAGCAGTTCTTC
J gene: TRBJ2-7; D gene: -; CDR3 length: 14; V gene: TRBV2; clone size: -; CDR3 protein: CASSETQLNYEQYF; CDR3 DNA: TGTGCCAGCAGTGAAACACAGCTTAACTACGAGCAGTACTTC
J gene: TRBJ2-5; D gene: TRBD1; CDR3 length: 15; V gene: TRBV5-1; clone size: -; CDR3 protein: CASSLGQGSQETQYF; CDR3 DNA: TGCGCCAGCAGCTTGGGACAGGGGAGTCAAGAGACCCAGTACTTC
J gene: TRBJ1-1; D gene: -; CDR3 length: 13; V gene: TRBV5-1; clone size: -; CDR3 protein: CASRPGGNTEAFF; CDR3 DNA: TGCGCCAGCAGACCCGGGGGGAACACTGAAGCTTTCTTT
J gene: TRBJ1-6; D gene: TRBD1; CDR3 length: 16; V gene: TRBV18; clone size: few; CDR3 protein: CASSPLPRDRGSPLHF; CDR3 DNA: TGTGCCAGCTCACCACTGCCCCGGGACAGGGGTTCACCCCTCCACTTT
J gene: TRBJ1-2; D gene: -; CDR3 length: 14; V gene: TRBV2; clone size: once; CDR3 protein: CASSERARGNGYTF; CDR3 DNA: TGTGCCAGCAGTGAAAGGGCGCGGGGTAATGGCTACACCTTC
J gene: TRBJ1-4; D gene: TRBD1; CDR3 length: 14; V gene: TRBV5-5; clone size: -; CDR3 protein: CASTMTGLAEKLFF; CDR3 DNA: TGTGCCAGCACCATGACAGGGTTGGCTGAAAAACTGTTTTTT
J gene: TRBJ1-4; D gene: -; CDR3 length: 14; V gene: TRBV19; clone size: -; CDR3 protein: CASSILQQGEKLFF; CDR3 DNA: TGTGCCAGTAGTATTCTGCAGCAGGGTGAAAAACTGTTTTTT
J gene: TRBJ1-2; D gene: -; CDR3 length: 13; V gene: TRBV27; clone size: -; CDR3 protein: CASSRVSNYGYTF; CDR3 DNA: TGTGCCAGCAGCAGGGTATCAAACTATGGCTACACCTTC
J gene: TRBJ2-7; D gene: -; CDR3 length: 14; V gene: TRBV27; clone size: -; CDR3 protein: CASSLSKGDYEQYF; CDR3 DNA: TGTGCCAGCAGTTTATCGAAGGGGGACTACGAGCAGTACTTC
J gene: TRBJ2-1; D gene: TRBD2; CDR3 length: 14; V gene: TRBV7-2; clone size: -; CDR3 protein: CASSLASGDNEQFF; CDR3 DNA: TGTGCCAGCAGCTTAGCCAGCGGGGACAATGAGCAGTTCTTC
J gene: TRBJ1-5; D gene: -; CDR3 length: 11; V gene: TRBV28; clone size: -; CDR3 protein: CASSFPGPQHF; CDR3 DNA: TGTGCCAGCAGTTTCCCAGGGCCCCAGCATTTT
J gene: TRBJ2-2; D gene: -; CDR3 length: 15; V gene: TRBV28; clone size: -; CDR3 protein: CASSSIYSNTGELFF; CDR3 DNA: TGTGCCAGCAGTTCAATCTATTCGAACACCGGGGAGCTGTTTTTT
J gene: TRBJ1-2; D gene: TRBD1; CDR3 length: 12; V gene: TRBV28; clone size: -; CDR3 protein: CASRTGYYGYTF; CDR3 DNA: TGTGCCAGCAGGACAGGGTACTATGGCTACACCTTC
J gene: TRBJ1-3; D gene: -; CDR3 length: 12; V gene: TRBV12-3/TRBV12-4; clone size: -; CDR3 protein: CASTLSGNTIYF; CDR3 DNA: TGTGCCAGCACCCTGAGTGGGAACACCATATATTTT
J gene: TRBJ2-2; D gene: -; CDR3 length: 13; V gene: TRBV12-3/TRBV12-4; clone size: -; CDR3 protein: CASSFGVSGELFF; CDR3 DNA: TGTGCCAGCAGTTTTGGTGTATCCGGGGAGCTGTTTTTT
J gene: TRBJ2-7; D gene: -; CDR3 length: 14; V gene: TRBV28; clone size: -; CDR3 protein: CASANRALSYEQYF; CDR3 DNA: TGTGCCAGCGCTAACAGGGCCCTCTCCTACGAGCAGTACTTC
J gene: TRBJ2-7; D gene: -; CDR3 length: 11; V gene: TRBV20-1; clone size: -; CDR3 protein: CSAGPGREQYF; CDR3 DNA: TGCAGTGCGGGGCCAGGTCGGGAGCAGTACTTC
J gene: TRBJ2-2; D gene: -; CDR3 length: 15; V gene: TRBV5-1; clone size: -; CDR3 protein: CASSQQTINTGELFF; CDR3 DNA: TGCGCCAGCAGTCAGCAGACAATAAACACCGGGGAGCTGTTTTTT
J gene: TRBJ2-7; D gene: -; CDR3 length: 17; V gene: TRBV3-1/TRBV3-2; clone size: -; CDR3 protein: CASSQDLTETSSYEQYF; CDR3 DNA: TGTGCCAGCAGCCAAGACTTGACAGAAACCAGCTCCTACGAGCAGTACTTC
J gene: TRBJ1-1; D gene: -; CDR3 length: 14; V gene: TRBV19; clone size: -; CDR3 protein: CASTLGRADTEAFF; CDR3 DNA: TGTGCCAGTACTCTAGGGAGGGCGGACACTGAAGCTTTCTTT
J gene: TRBJ1-3; D gene: -; CDR3 length: 14; V gene: TRBV25-1; clone size: -; CDR3 protein: CASSPRGLGNTIYF; CDR3 DNA: TGTGCCAGCAGTCCGAGGGGACTGGGAAACACCATATATTTT